Listed here are 28 T cell receptor beta chains from one sample, sequenced in a study of blood T cells in healthy people across ages. Alongside a J-beta primer mix, a sample-barcoded 5' primer served in a second PCR lasting about 6 to 11 cycles. TCRdb re-derived calls from the 5' RACE reads in MiXCR, one entry per CDR3 protein. Among 700,000 or so distinct CDR3 sequences listed, approximately 22% were seen once. Input material: blood. The receptor source for this set is a man in his sixties or seventies in good health.

This clonotype turned up a few times. V gene TRBV20-1 combines with J gene TRBJ2-5; 13 positions agree with TRBD2. This CDR3 contains 14 residues. The ends lost 6 bases at V and 4 bases at J; junction bases unmatched: 5. Germline CDR1 and CDR2: DFQATT and SNEGSKA (reference sequence). The CDR3: CSAKLAGGVETQYF. Here the CDR3 DNA reads TGCAGTGCCAAACTAGCGGGGGGGGTAGAGACCCAGTACTTC.

This clonotype has a handful of counts. V gene TRBV29-1 combines with J gene TRBJ2-5; 7 nucleotides line up with TRBD2. Trimming took 7 bases from V and 1 from J; bases not matched to a gene: 6. The CDR3 loop spans 13 amino acids. The germline V gene encodes CDR1 SQVTM and CDR2 ANQGSEA. The CDR3 bases are TGCAGCGCGCAATGGGGGGGCCAAGAGACCCAGTACTTC. The encoded protein is CSAQWGGQETQYF.

This clonotype was seen a handful of times. The CDR3 carries no conserved terminal phenylalanine or tryptophan, so it likely arises from a read error. This chain links TRBV20-1 with TRBJ1-5; no clear D gene. The CDR3 runs to 12 residues. In germline, CDR1 is DFQATT, CDR2 SNEGSKA (reference sequence). V dropped 4 bases and J dropped 2 bases, with 6 bases sitting between them. CDR3 amino acids: CSAKDGNQPQHL. CDR3 coding DNA: TGCAGTGCTAAGGATGGCAATCAGCCCCAGCATCTT.

This sequence joins TRBV11-3 and TRBJ2-1; D may be TRBD1 or TRBD2 (6 bases each). Per the germline V gene, CDR1 is SGHNT and CDR2 is YENEEA. This CDR3 is 16 amino acids long. Deletions cut 0 bases from V and 3 bases from J, with 12 bases between. CDR3 in DNA: TGTGCCAGCAGCTTAGATTACGGGGGCCGCTACAATGAGCAGTTCTTC. This gives the protein CASSLDYGGRYNEQFF.

J is TRBJ2-7 and V is TRBV20-1; the D gene is possibly TRBD1 (5 bases). The CDR3 contains 13 residues. Germline assignment: CDR1 DFQATT and CDR2 SNEGSKA (reference sequence). V dropped 1 base and J dropped 3 bases, with 10 bases sitting between them. The CDR3 here is CSARGRGHYEQYV. The DNA for the CDR3 is TGCAGTGCTAGAGGGAGAGGACACTACGAGCAGTACGTC.

This clonotype appeared a few times. V and J are TRBV12-3 or TRBV12-4 and TRBJ2-7; D might be TRBD1 (6 bases). The CDR3 length is 11 residues. Trimming pared 3 bases from V and 6 bases from J, leaving 6 bases between. CDR3 sequence reads: CASSFRGEQYF. CDR3 in DNA: TGTGCCAGCAGTTTCAGGGGCGAGCAGTACTTC.

V and J are TRBV5-5 and TRBJ2-1; D unresolved. This CDR3 comprises 14 residues. V dropped 3 bases and J dropped 5 bases, with 12 bases sitting between them. Germline V gives CDR1 SGHKS, CDR2 YYEKEE (reference sequence). The CDR3 DNA sequence: TGTGCCAGCAGCTCCGAGGCGCTCCACAATGAGCAGTTCTTC. It is translated as CASSSEALHNEQFF.

Only a few counts were recorded for this clonotype. The chain employs TRBV20-1 and TRBJ2-1; 7 bases are a match to TRBD1. The J call may be incorrect, as the DNA end agrees better with TRBJ2-5. The CDR3 runs 15 residues. From germline, CDR1 is DFQATT and CDR2 SNEGSKA (reference sequence). This chain's CDR3 is CSASSPQGRWETQYF. The CDR3 bases are TGCAGTGCTAGTTCTCCACAGGGGCGGTGGGAGACCCAGTACTTC.

The J gene is TRBJ2-5, the V gene TRBV5-1; 13 bases map to TRBD2. Germline V gene sequence: CDR1 SGHRS, CDR2 YFSETQ. The V segment lost 4 bases and the J segment 3 bases; nucleotides outside the gene matches: 0. The CDR3 spans 14 residues. The CDR3: CASSGLAGEETQYF. CDR3 DNA: TGCGCCAGCAGCGGACTAGCGGGAGAAGAGACCCAGTACTTC. The entire variable domain, with the rest obtained from reference TRBV5-1 and TRBJ2-5, is as follows: KAGVTQTPRYLIKTRGQQVTLSCSPISGHRSVSWYQQTPGQGLQFLFEYFSETQRNKGNFPGRFSGRQFSNSRSEMNVSTLELGDSALYLCASSGLAGEETQYFGPGTRLLVL.

The rearrangement uses TRBV12-5 and TRBJ2-7, with TRBD1 identical over 8 bases. The V and J ends lost 7 bases and 3 bases, in that order; junction bases with no gene match: 8. Germline V gives CDR1 LGHNT, CDR2 FRNRAP. The CDR3 is 14 residues long. CDR3 sequence reads: CASVQGTGLYEQYV. The CDR3 region has the DNA TGTGCTAGTGTTCAGGGGACAGGCCTCTACGAGCAGTACGTC.

The rearrangement joins TRBV20-1 to TRBJ2-7; D is possibly TRBD1 (6 bases). Germline lookup yields CDR1 DFQATT and CDR2 SNEGSKA (reference sequence). This CDR3 is built from 13 residues. Trimming removed 3 bases at V and 4 bases at J, with 13 bases between. The CDR3 region is CSASEQGRYEQYF. CDR3 nucleotides: TGCAGTGCTAGCGAACAGGGTCGTTACGAGCAGTACTTC.

This clonotype was counted a few times. The chain uses TRBV12-3 or TRBV12-4 and TRBJ2-7; weak D call: TRBD2 (5 bases). The CDR3 length is 15 residues. The V and J ends lost 6 bases and 6 bases respectively, with 21 bases between them. Here the CDR3 reads CASSLGMGASAEQYV. Written as DNA, the CDR3 is TGTGCCAGCAGCCTCGGGATGGGAGCATCAGCCGAGCAGTACGTC.

This rearrangement joins TRBV28 to TRBJ2-5; D call uncertain. The J call may not be correct, given that the DNA end is closer to TRBJ2-7. This CDR3 has 12 amino acids. Germline V gives CDR1 MDHEN, CDR2 SYDVKM. DNA for the CDR3: TGTGCCAGCCAGCGTAGTACCTACGAGCAGTACTTC. It specifies CASQRSTYEQYF.

For this clonotype: A much larger clonotype is one base distant, so this may be a read error. DNA for the CDR3: TGTGCCAGCAGTTACAGGTCGTTCGGGGGACAAGAAAAACTGTATTTT. This sequence encodes CASSYRSFGGQEKLYF. The rearrangement links TRBV6-6 to TRBJ1-4, with TRBD1 as a possible D gene (6 bases). Germline assignment: CDR1 MNHNY and CDR2 SVGAGI (reference sequence). This CDR3 is built from 16 residues.

This clonotype was seen a few times. This sequence joins TRBV20-1 and TRBJ2-1; D remains unclear. Trimming took 0 bases from V and 3 from J, leaving 12 bases between them. Germline V CDR1 and CDR2: DFQATT, SNEGSKA (reference sequence). The CDR3 runs 15 residues. The CDR3 DNA is TGCAGTGCTAGAGATGGGCTAGTGGGCTACAATGAGCAGTTCTTC. Residues: CSARDGLVGYNEQFF.

Only a few counts were recorded for this clonotype. The chain has TRBV11-2 and TRBJ2-7; D not certain. From germline, CDR1 is SGHAT and CDR2 FQNNGV. The CDR3 contains 16 residues. V was cut by 1 base and J by 0 bases, with 13 bases left in between. The CDR3 coding sequence is TGTGCCAGCAGCTTAGCGTACGGGCCGAGCTCCTACGAGCAGTACTTC. Its protein is CASSLAYGPSSYEQYF.

The genes are TRBV6-2 or TRBV6-3 and TRBJ2-5; 7 nucleotides match TRBD1. CDR1 is MNHEY and CDR2 is SVGEGT in the germline V gene. The CDR3 spans 15 residues. V was clipped by 5 bases and J by 2 bases; unmatched bases: 8. The CDR3 nucleotides read TGTGCCAGCAGTCTCATCGACAGGGAACAAGAGACCCAGTACTTC. This encodes CASSLIDREQETQYF.

This clonotype came up a few times. CDR3: CSAMGLAGASQETQYF. DNA for the CDR3: TGCAGTGCTATGGGACTAGCGGGGGCTTCTCAAGAGACCCAGTACTTC. The V and J genes are TRBV20-1 and TRBJ2-5, with 14 bases aligning to TRBD2. This CDR3 has 16 amino acids. V was pared by 4 bases and J by 2 bases, with 6 bases of the junction left unmatched. Germline CDR1 reads DFQATT; CDR2 reads SNEGSKA (reference sequence).

This clonotype was seen once. The V call is TRBV29-1, the J call TRBJ2-1; 8 nucleotides line up with TRBD2. Germline CDR1 reads SQVTM; CDR2 reads ANQGSEA. The CDR3 is 13 residues long. J was trimmed by 6 bases and V by 3 bases; bases with no gene match: 4. This chain's CDR3 is CSVEGTSSNEQFF. DNA of the CDR3: TGCAGCGTTGAGGGGACTAGTAGCAATGAGCAGTTCTTC.

Many counts were recorded for this clonotype. V gene TRBV5-1 combines with J gene TRBJ1-3; 7 bases line up with TRBD1. The CDR3 is 14 amino acids. The V and J ends lost 5 bases and 0 bases, in that order; junction bases with no gene match: 2. Germline CDR1 is SGHRS and CDR2 is YFSETQ. The CDR3 DNA reads TGCGCCAGCAGTCAGGGGGTCTCTGGAAACACCATATATTTT. This encodes CASSQGVSGNTIYF. Full variable domain (remainder filled in from reference TRBV5-1 and TRBJ1-3): KAGVTQTPRYLIKTRGQQVTLSCSPISGHRSVSWYQQTPGQGLQFLFEYFSETQRNKGNFPGRFSGRQFSNSRSEMNVSTLELGDSALYLCASSQGVSGNTIYFGEGSWLTVV.

Comments on this clonotype: No conserved phenylalanine or tryptophan is present at the end of the CDR3, so a read error is the likely explanation. The gene calls are TRBV5-4 and TRBJ2-5; D not certain. The J call may be wrong; the DNA end is better matched by TRBJ2-1. This CDR3 is 15 amino acids long. Germline V lookup: CDR1 SGHNT, CDR2 YYREEE (reference sequence). The CDR3 loop reads CASSPPGSSLWEQFL. CDR3 DNA sequence: TGTGCCAGCAGCCCACCTGGGTCGTCCCTTTGGGAGCAGTTCCTC.

This clonotype was detected a few times. The chain links TRBV25-1 to TRBJ1-5, with no clear D. The germline gives CDR1 MGHDK, CDR2 SYGVNS. V lost 6 bases and J 4 bases, leaving 10 bases between the germline ends. The CDR3 loop spans 13 amino acids. The CDR3 loop reads CASSIDGNQPQHF. The CDR3 coding sequence is TGTGCCAGCAGCATAGACGGGAATCAGCCCCAGCATTTT.

This clonotype has just a few counts. V gene TRBV2 combines with J gene TRBJ2-3, with 10 bases lining up with TRBD1. CDR3 length: 15 residues. Germline lookup yields CDR1 SNHLY and CDR2 FYNNEI. V gave up 6 bases and J gave up 6 bases; unmatched junction bases: 9. CDR3 in amino acids: CASSRDRGSRDTQYF. CDR3 nucleotide sequence: TGTGCCAGCAGCAGGGACAGGGGTTCCAGGGATACGCAGTATTTT.

This clonotype was observed a few times. The chain joins TRBV9 to TRBJ2-3, with 7 nucleotides matching TRBD2. V dropped 0 bases and J dropped 6; count of bases not matched to a gene: 7. This CDR3 comprises 15 residues. The germline V gene encodes CDR1 SGDLS and CDR2 YYNGEE. For the CDR3, the DNA is TGTGCCAGCAGCGTAGAACTAGCGAGGGCTGATACGCAGTATTTT. Translating it yields CASSVELARADTQYF.

The chain has TRBV5-4 and TRBJ2-7; 7 nucleotides align to TRBD1. From germline, CDR1 is SGHNT and CDR2 YYREEE (reference sequence). V was clipped by 2 bases and J by 3 bases; unmatched bases: 8. CDR3 length: 15 amino acids. The CDR3 sequence is CASSFPQTGHYEQYF. In DNA, the CDR3 is TGTGCCAGCAGCTTCCCCCAGACAGGGCACTACGAGCAGTACTTC.

V gene TRBV3-1 combines with J gene TRBJ1-1; unclear D gene. V was shortened by 1 base and J by 3 bases, with 18 bases between the two germline ends. The germline CDR1 and CDR2 sequences are LGHDT and YNNKEL (reference sequence). CDR3 length equals 17 residues. As DNA, the CDR3 is TGTGCCAGCAGCCAAGTCTTTTTCGGGCGGATGGACACTGAAGCTTTCTTT. This encodes CASSQVFFGRMDTEAFF.

A few counts support this clonotype. The chain is built from TRBV10-1 and TRBJ2-5; D call uncertain. The J call is doubtful: the DNA matches TRBJ2-7 better. Germline V lookup: CDR1 WNHNN, CDR2 SYGVQD (reference sequence). CDR3 length: 12 residues. CDR3 protein: CATSDGSYEQYF. The CDR3 DNA sequence: TGCGCCACCTCGGACGGATCCTACGAGCAGTACTTC.

The genes are TRBV6-5 and TRBJ2-3; D assignment may be TRBD1 or TRBD2 (6 bases each). The CDR3 contains 16 residues. Per germline, CDR1 MNHEY and CDR2 SVGAGI. Trimming took off 6 bases at V and 3 bases at J, with 19 bases between the two ends. The CDR3 coding sequence is TGTGCCAGCAGGGTCGAAGGGGGAGGAAAAACAGATACGCAGTATTTT. Its protein is CASRVEGGGKTDTQYF.